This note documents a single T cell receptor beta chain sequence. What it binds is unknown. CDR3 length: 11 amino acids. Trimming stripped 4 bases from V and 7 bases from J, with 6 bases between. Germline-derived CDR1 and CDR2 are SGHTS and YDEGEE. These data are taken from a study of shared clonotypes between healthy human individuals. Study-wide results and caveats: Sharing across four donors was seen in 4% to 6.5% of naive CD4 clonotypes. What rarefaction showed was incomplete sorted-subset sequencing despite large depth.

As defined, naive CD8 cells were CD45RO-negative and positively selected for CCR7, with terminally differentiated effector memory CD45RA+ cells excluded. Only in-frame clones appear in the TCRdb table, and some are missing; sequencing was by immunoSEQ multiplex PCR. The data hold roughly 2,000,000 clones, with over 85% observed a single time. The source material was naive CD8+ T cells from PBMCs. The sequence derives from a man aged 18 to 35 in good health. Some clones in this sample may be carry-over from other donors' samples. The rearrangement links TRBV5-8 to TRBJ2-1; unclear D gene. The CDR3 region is CASSIINEQFF. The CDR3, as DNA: TGTGCCAGCAGCATTATAAATGAGCAGTTCTTC.